Described below is a single T cell receptor (beta chain) sequence and its context. Clones were sequenced by immunoSEQ multiplex PCR, and TCRdb holds only the in-frame ones, with some missing. The sample lists fewer than 55,000 clones, about 90% seen once, with about 0.5% in the top ten. The data belong to a study of T cell changes during pregnancy in multiple sclerosis. J lost 4 bases, V lost 6 bases, and 9 bases had no gene match. This CDR3 contains 15 residues. Germline loops: CDR1 MDHEN, CDR2 SYDVKM. The chain is built from TRBV28 and TRBJ2-7; TRBD1 agrees at 10 bases. The clonotype was recovered from a female donor with multiple sclerosis, enrolled in a pregnancy study. The source material was CD4+ T cells from peripheral blood mononuclear cells, sampled in the third trimester of pregnancy. The CDR3 sequence is CASRRTGTGVYEQYF. In DNA, the CDR3 is TGTGCCAGCAGGAGGACCGGGACAGGGGTGTACGAGCAGTACTTC.